Included here is one T cell receptor beta chain sequence, with context. The assay was immunoSEQ multiplex PCR, and TCRdb's table has in-frame clones only and misses some. Of some 14,000 clones in the sample, 85% to 95% are singletons; the top ten hold approximately 23%. This sample is drawn from a study of OX40 agonist ivuxolimab in advanced cancers. The CDR3 extends over 11 amino acids. Between the trimmed V and J ends, which lost 2 bases and 6 bases, there was a span of 5 bases. Germline V gene data show CDR1 as MDHEN and CDR2 as SYDVKM. Sequenced here: CD4+ or CD8+ T cells sorted from blood, sampled in a trial of the OX40 agonist ivuxolimab. The clonotype was recovered from an adult with an advanced solid tumor such as melanoma, head and neck, liver or kidney cancer. The chain is built from TRBV28 and TRBJ2-7; D unclear. This CDR3 is CASSLSAEQYF. Here the CDR3 DNA reads TGTGCCAGCAGTTTAAGCGCCGAGCAGTACTTC.